This T cell receptor (beta chain) emerged from a study of cytomegalovirus exposure and HLA in healthy donors. Study context: The platform used for the 120 validation repertoires matched that of the 600 to 800 first-cohort repertoires, a later analysis reported.

Sequencing used immunoSEQ multiplex PCR; TCRdb keeps in-frame clones, though not all of them. The table lists under 130,000 clones, more than 85% of them singletons. V dropped 2 bases and J dropped 5; count of bases not matched to a gene: 7. Per germline, CDR1 SEHNR and CDR2 FQNEAQ (reference sequence). This CDR3 is 15 amino acids long. The receptor was isolated from a woman between 18 and 29 years old in good health and CMV-seropositive. The rearrangement joins TRBV7-9 to TRBJ2-5, with TRBD2 identical over 8 bases. Sequenced material: PBMCs. CDR3 sequence reads: CASSLRRGLGETQYF. The CDR3 DNA follows: TGTGCCAGCAGCTTAAGAAGGGGACTAGGGGAGACCCAGTACTTC.